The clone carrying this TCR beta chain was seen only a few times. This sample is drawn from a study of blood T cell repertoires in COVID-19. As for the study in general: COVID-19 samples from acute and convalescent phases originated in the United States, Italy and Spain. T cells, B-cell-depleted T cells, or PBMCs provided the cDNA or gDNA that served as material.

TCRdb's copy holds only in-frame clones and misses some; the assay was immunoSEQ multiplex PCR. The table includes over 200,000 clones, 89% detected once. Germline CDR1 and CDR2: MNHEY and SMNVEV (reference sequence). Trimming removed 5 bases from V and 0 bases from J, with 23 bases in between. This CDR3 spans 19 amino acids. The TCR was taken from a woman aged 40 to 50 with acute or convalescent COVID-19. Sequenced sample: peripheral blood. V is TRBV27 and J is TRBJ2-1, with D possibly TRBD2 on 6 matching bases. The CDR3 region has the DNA TGTGCCAGCAGTCCACCCCGGGGACTGGGACTGAGCTCCTACAATGAGCAGTTCTTC. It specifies CASSPPRGLGLSSYNEQFF.